This T cell receptor beta chain came from a study of blood T cell repertoires in COVID-19. TCRdb's copy holds only in-frame clones and misses some; the assay was immunoSEQ multiplex PCR. The sample holds 350,000 or so clones, roughly 90% seen once. Germline-derived CDR1 and CDR2 are LGHDT and YNNKEL (reference sequence). The CDR3 has 13 amino acids. Trimming took 1 base from V and 5 from J, leaving 8 bases between them. The specimen was PBMCs or T cells enriched from blood (not recorded which). The receptor comes from a woman aged 30 to 39 who had been exposed to COVID-19. The V call is TRBV3-1 (or the pseudogene TRBV3-2), the J call TRBJ1-1; D possibly corresponds to TRBD1 (6 bases). CDR3 sequence (DNA): TGTGCCAGCAGCCAAGCGCAGGGGACTGAAGCTTTCTTT. It is translated as CASSQAQGTEAFF.